The 32 T cell receptor beta chains below come from one sample, sequenced in a study of T cells after yellow fever vaccination. TCRdb passed the 5' RACE reads through MiXCR, listing each CDR3 protein once. Of some 600,000 distinct CDR3 sequences in the sample, about a sixth are singletons; the top ten hold roughly 17%. The input for sequencing was PBMCs, taken 4 to 6 days after the first yellow fever vaccination. These receptors were collected from a man between 18 and 35 years old who received the YFV17D yellow fever vaccine.

This chain's CDR3 is CASSWVRVSTGELFF. The CDR3 DNA sequence: TGTGCCAGCAGCTGGGTGCGAGTTTCCACCGGGGAGCTGTTTTTT. The rearrangement links TRBV7-8 to TRBJ2-2; the D is unclear. Trimming pared 4 bases from V and 4 bases from J, leaving 13 bases between. Germline CDR1 is SGHVS and CDR2 is FQNEAQ. This CDR3 has 15 amino acids.

The chain combines TRBV27 with TRBJ1-4; D possibly corresponds to TRBD1 (5 bases). The V and J ends lost 6 bases and 8 bases respectively, with 16 bases between them. Germline CDR1 reads MNHEY; CDR2 reads SMNVEV (reference sequence). This CDR3 has 14 amino acids. In nucleotides, the CDR3 is TGTGCCAGCAGCCCCAGGGTTCTCGGCGAAAAACTGTTTTTT. It translates to CASSPRVLGEKLFF.

There are a few counts of this clonotype. J is TRBJ1-5 and V is TRBV10-3; possible D gene TRBD1, 5 bases. In germline, CDR1 is ENHRY, CDR2 SYGVKD. The CDR3 runs 14 residues. The V and J ends lost 2 bases and 6 bases respectively, with 11 bases between them. CDR3 in DNA: TGTGCCATCAGTGAGATGGGGGAGGGTCAGCCCCAGCATTTT. As protein: CAISEMGEGQPQHF.

This clonotype has a handful of counts. CDR3 DNA: TGCGCCAGCAGCCGGGATGGACTAGCGGGGGGAGGGACCTACAATGAGCAGTTCTTC. Protein: CASSRDGLAGGGTYNEQFF. The chain is built from TRBV4-1 and TRBJ2-1; TRBD2 matches 14 bases. Germline CDR1 is MGHRA and CDR2 is YSYEKL. This CDR3 comprises 19 residues. V trimming: 4 bases; J trimming: 2 bases; junction bases outside the gene matches: 10.

This clonotype was seen more than once but under ten times. The rearrangement joins TRBV6-5 to TRBJ2-3, with D perhaps TRBD2 (5 bases). V shed 0 bases and J shed 8 bases, with 18 bases lying between them. The CDR3 covers 16 residues. The germline gives CDR1 MNHEY, CDR2 SVGAGI. The CDR3 loop is CASSYSGSSFPGTQYF. In nucleotides, the CDR3 is TGTGCCAGCAGTTACTCTGGGAGCTCCTTCCCCGGTACGCAGTATTTT.

This chain uses TRBV5-5 with TRBJ2-7; the match to TRBD1 covers 8 bases. This CDR3 is built from 14 residues. Per the germline V gene, CDR1 is SGHKS and CDR2 is YYEKEE (reference sequence). V was pared by 5 bases and J by 0 bases, with 4 bases of the junction left unmatched. The CDR3 DNA reads TGTGCCAGCAGGGACAGGGTCCACTCCTACGAGCAGTACGTC. As protein: CASRDRVHSYEQYV.

This clonotype was counted many times. The rearrangement uses TRBV6-1 and TRBJ2-5, with TRBD2 as a possible D gene (6 bases). CDR1 and CDR2 from the germline V gene are MNHNS and SASEGT. V lost 8 bases to trimming and J lost 0 bases, with 22 bases between them. The CDR3 has 17 residues. The CDR3 coding sequence is TGTGCCAGCCCCGTAGGGACTGGGAGCGGGTACCAAGAGACCCAGTACTTC. Its translation is CASPVGTGSGYQETQYF.

The rearrangement joins TRBV23-1 to TRBJ2-7; D not certain. TRBV23-1 is sorted into the ORF group, with uncertain function. The CDR3 is made up of 16 amino acids. Trimming took 0 bases from V and 0 from J, leaving 12 bases between them. The CDR3 spells CASSQSEENPSYEQYV. CDR3 DNA sequence: TGCGCCAGCAGTCAATCTGAAGAAAATCCCTCCTACGAGCAGTACGTC.

The rearrangement links TRBV12-3 or TRBV12-4 to TRBJ1-2; D might be TRBD1 (5 bases). Deletions cut 5 bases from V and 8 bases from J, with 18 bases between. This CDR3 is built from 14 residues. CDR3 region: CASSPWGRDWGYTF. The CDR3 DNA sequence: TGTGCCAGCAGTCCCTGGGGGAGGGATTGGGGCTACACCTTC.

In this sample, this clonotype turned up a few times. The V gene is TRBV2, the J gene TRBJ2-7; D is unresolved. The germline V and J ends were trimmed by 6 bases and 3 bases, with 3 bases remaining between them. The V gene's germline CDR1 is SNHLY and CDR2 FYNNEI. There are 10 residues in the CDR3. The CDR3 protein is CASRGYEQYF. In DNA form, the CDR3 reads TGTGCCAGCAGGGGCTACGAGCAGTACTTC.

V usage is TRBV29-1 and J usage is TRBJ2-7, with a possible D match to TRBD1 (5 bases). Germline V gene lookup returns CDR1 SQVTM and CDR2 ANQGSEA. V was shortened by 7 bases and J by 2 bases, with 12 bases between the two germline ends. This CDR3 contains 12 residues. CDR3: CSARQSPYEQYF. Here the CDR3 DNA reads TGCAGCGCACGACAGAGTCCCTACGAGCAGTACTTC.

This clonotype has a handful of counts. The V gene is TRBV6-4, the J gene TRBJ2-3, with a possible D match to TRBD2 (5 bases). CDR3 length: 17 amino acids. The germline V and J ends were trimmed by 6 bases and 2 bases, with 21 bases remaining between them. The germline gives CDR1 MRHNA, CDR2 SNTAGT. The CDR3 protein is CASSRTASGTTTDTQYF. In DNA, the CDR3 is TGTGCCAGCAGCAGGACTGCAAGCGGCACTACCACAGATACGCAGTATTTT.

This clonotype was detected a few times. The chain has TRBV10-3 and TRBJ2-1; TRBD2 aligns across 10 bases. From germline, CDR1 is ENHRY and CDR2 SYGVKD. The CDR3 is 17 residues long. V gave up 0 bases and J gave up 5 bases; unmatched junction bases: 7. The CDR3 loop is CAISESQLAGYHNEQFF. In DNA, the CDR3 is TGTGCCATCAGTGAGTCGCAACTAGCGGGGTACCACAATGAGCAGTTCTTC.

Many counts were recorded for this clonotype. The gene calls are TRBV5-1 and TRBJ2-3; D ambiguous. Between the trimmed V and J ends, which lost 0 bases and 2 bases, there was a span of 4 bases. This CDR3 has 13 amino acids. Looked up from germline, CDR1 is SGHRS and CDR2 is YFSETQ. This CDR3 is CASSLENTDTQYF. CDR3 in DNA: TGCGCCAGCAGCTTGGAAAACACAGATACGCAGTATTTT.

The CDR3 nucleotides read TGTGCCAGCAGCCCAGAGAGACAGAGCACAGATACGCAGTATTTT. It specifies CASSPERQSTDTQYF. The chain couples TRBV11-2 to TRBJ2-3, with D perhaps TRBD1 (5 bases). CDR1 and CDR2 from the germline V gene are SGHAT and FQNNGV. The CDR3 is 15 residues long. With 5 bases removed from V and 0 bases from J, the gap between germline ends came to 12 bases.

This clonotype was detected only a few times. The chain combines TRBV7-2 with TRBJ2-5, with D unresolved. Germline V lookup: CDR1 SGHTA, CDR2 FQGNSA. The CDR3 spans 14 residues. With 2 bases removed from V and 3 bases from J, the gap between germline ends came to 10 bases. CDR3 bases: TGTGCCAGCAGCTTAAACGGACGGAAAGAGACCCAGTACTTC. The encoded protein is CASSLNGRKETQYF.

A few counts support this clonotype. The V and J genes are TRBV7-2 and TRBJ1-5; D perhaps matches TRBD1 (5 bases). CDR1 is SGHTA, CDR2 FQGNSA, per germline. The CDR3 has 15 residues. Trimming left V 5 bases short and J 4 bases short, with 15 bases between. CDR3 nucleotides: TGTGCCAGCAGCCCCGAACGGGGGACTAATCAGCCCCAGCATTTT. As protein: CASSPERGTNQPQHF.

The rearrangement joins TRBV20-1 to TRBJ2-7, with 7 bases aligning to TRBD1. Trimming at V came to 8 bases and at J to 3 bases, leaving 4 bases not matched to a gene. Germline CDR1 and CDR2: DFQATT and SNEGSKA (reference sequence). CDR3 size: 11 residues. The CDR3 sequence: CSPGDSYEQYV. In DNA, the CDR3 is TGCAGTCCCGGGGACAGCTACGAGCAGTACGTC.

The J gene is TRBJ2-7, the V gene TRBV19, with D hard to call. The CDR3 runs 15 residues. The V end lost 1 base, the J end lost 2 bases, and 12 bases lay between the germline ends. CDR1 and CDR2 (germline): LNHDA, SQIVND (reference sequence). CDR3 nucleotides: TGTGCCAGTAGTATAGGGGAACACCTTGCCTACGAGCAGTACTTC. It yields the protein CASSIGEHLAYEQYF.

This clonotype was counted between two and nine times. This sequence joins TRBV4-3 and TRBJ2-3; 10 positions agree with TRBD2. The germline CDR1 and CDR2 sequences are LGHNA and YSLEER. The length of the CDR3 is 14 residues. The V segment lost 2 bases and the J segment 8 bases; nucleotides outside the gene matches: 4. The CDR3 DNA is TGCGCCAGCAGCCAATCTAGCGGGGGCGGTACGCAGTATTTT. Its translation: CASSQSSGGGTQYF.

The J gene is TRBJ1-6, the V gene TRBV5-4, with no clear D. Germline V gives CDR1 SGHNT, CDR2 YYREEE (reference sequence). This CDR3 has 14 amino acids. With 2 bases removed from V and 6 bases from J, the gap between germline ends came to 9 bases. The CDR3 reads CASSLQSPNSPLHF. The CDR3 coding sequence is TGTGCCAGCAGCTTACAGAGCCCTAATTCACCCCTCCACTTT.

A remark on this clonotype: Relative to the germline gene, one junction end is altered; a read error may explain this. The chain couples TRBV6-2 or TRBV6-3 to TRBJ1-5; weak D call: TRBD1 (5 bases). Germline loops: CDR1 MNHEY, CDR2 SVGEGT. The CDR3 has 12 amino acids. In DNA, the CDR3 is TGTGCCAGCAGTTACTCGGCTCGGGGCGAAAATTTT. This translates into CASSYSARGENF.

This clonotype was counted only a few times. The gene calls are TRBV5-1 and TRBJ1-4, with 7 positions matching TRBD1. J gave up 8 bases and V 6 bases, and 13 bases lay outside the gene matches. The germline V gene encodes CDR1 SGHRS and CDR2 YFSETQ. The CDR3 runs 15 residues. The CDR3 reads CASTVTGRTGEKLFF. DNA for the CDR3: TGCGCCAGCACCGTGACAGGGAGGACAGGAGAAAAACTGTTTTTT.

At least ten counts were recorded for this clonotype. The V gene is TRBV19, the J gene TRBJ2-3; D gene ambiguous. The V end was cut by 3 bases, the J end by 2 bases, with 9 bases between. This CDR3 is 14 amino acids long. The germline CDR1 and CDR2 sequences are LNHDA and SQIVND (reference sequence). The CDR3 sequence is CASSIPGLTDTQYF. CDR3 bases: TGTGCCAGTAGTATTCCCGGTCTCACAGATACGCAGTATTTT.

The J gene is TRBJ1-2, the V gene TRBV7-8, with D hard to call. The ends were cut back, 3 bases at V and 6 bases at J, with 14 bases in the middle. Germline loops: CDR1 SGHVS, CDR2 FQNEAQ. The CDR3 covers 14 residues. The CDR3 region has the DNA TGTGCCAGCAGCTTGGGAGGGATGGAGAATGGCTACACCTTC. The encoded protein is CASSLGGMENGYTF.

This clonotype was seen a handful of times. V is TRBV18 and J is TRBJ1-2; possible D gene TRBD1, 6 bases. CDR3 length: 14 residues. CDR1 and CDR2 from the germline V gene are KGHSH and LQKENI. V shed 3 bases and J shed 5 bases, with 13 bases lying between them. The CDR3, as DNA: TGTGCCAGCTCACCCTCCGGGACACTTTATGGCTACACCTTC. Protein sequence: CASSPSGTLYGYTF.

This clonotype was observed a few times. V gene TRBV12-3 or TRBV12-4 combines with J gene TRBJ2-3; 7 positions match TRBD2. The CDR3 sequence is 13 residues long. V lost 6 bases and J lost 6; bases outside the gene matches: 6. The CDR3 protein is CASSTVGGDTQYF. The CDR3 bases are TGTGCCAGCAGCACTGTGGGGGGGGATACGCAGTATTTT.

The V gene is TRBV10-3, the J gene TRBJ1-2; 7 bases are shared with TRBD1. Germline lookup yields CDR1 ENHRY and CDR2 SYGVKD. The V and J ends lost 3 bases and 3 bases, in that order; junction bases with no gene match: 4. The CDR3 has 14 residues. CDR3 region: CAISERDSYYGYTF. The CDR3, as DNA: TGTGCCATCAGTGAACGGGACAGCTACTATGGCTACACCTTC.

The sample holds a few counts of this clonotype. The chain recombines TRBV20-1 with TRBJ2-3, with 8 bases matching TRBD2. The CDR3 runs 17 residues. V shed 2 bases and J 2 bases; nucleotides not matched to a gene: 12. From germline, CDR1 is DFQATT and CDR2 SNEGSKA (reference sequence). CDR3 sequence: CSARTWLGLGPTDTQYF. The CDR3 DNA reads as TGCAGTGCTAGAACCTGGTTGGGACTAGGCCCCACAGATACGCAGTATTTT.

The chain couples TRBV2 to TRBJ2-2; no clear D gene. The germline gives CDR1 SNHLY, CDR2 FYNNEI. Trimming stripped 6 bases from V and 0 bases from J, with 8 bases between. The length of the CDR3 is 14 residues. CDR3 nucleotide sequence: TGTGCCAGCAGAGGGTTGCCGAACACCGGGGAGCTGTTTTTT. It translates to CASRGLPNTGELFF.

This clonotype was seen only once. CDR3 DNA sequence: TGTGCCAGCAGCTTAGAGGGGGAGCGGTTGGAGACCCAGTACTTC. It yields the protein CASSLEGERLETQYF. The chain combines TRBV7-3 with TRBJ2-5; a possible D gene is TRBD1 (6 bases). The germline V gene has CDR1 SGHTA and CDR2 FQGTGA. Trimming removed 2 bases from V and 5 bases from J, with 15 bases in between. The CDR3 extends over 15 amino acids.

In its sample, this clonotype was seen many times. The chain couples TRBV7-6 to TRBJ1-5; TRBD1 is a possible D gene (5 bases). The CDR3 runs 15 residues. V was cut by 2 bases and J by 4 bases, with 12 bases left in between. The germline V gene encodes CDR1 SGHVS and CDR2 FNYEAQ. The CDR3 sequence is CASSLQSGLNQPQHF. The CDR3 DNA reads as TGTGCCAGCAGCTTACAGTCGGGGCTGAATCAGCCCCAGCATTTT.